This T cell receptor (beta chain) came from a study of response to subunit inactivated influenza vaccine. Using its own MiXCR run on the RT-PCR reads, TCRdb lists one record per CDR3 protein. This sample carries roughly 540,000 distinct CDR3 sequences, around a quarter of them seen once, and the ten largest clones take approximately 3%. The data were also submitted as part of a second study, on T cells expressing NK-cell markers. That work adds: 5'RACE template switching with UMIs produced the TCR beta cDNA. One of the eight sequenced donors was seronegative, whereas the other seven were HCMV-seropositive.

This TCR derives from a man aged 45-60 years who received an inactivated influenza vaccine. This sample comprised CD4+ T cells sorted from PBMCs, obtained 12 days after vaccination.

DNA for the CDR3: TGCAGTGCTAGACCAGCGGGCAGGCGCCAAGAGACCCAGTACTTC. As protein: CSARPAGRRQETQYF. The rearrangement uses TRBV20-1 and TRBJ2-5, with a weak D call TRBD2 (6 bases). The CDR3 sequence is 15 residues long. Trimming removed 2 bases from V and 1 base from J, with 14 bases in between. The germline V gene has CDR1 DFQATT and CDR2 SNEGSKA (reference sequence).